This T cell receptor beta chain originates from a study of shared clonotypes between healthy human individuals. Germline CDR1 reads MNHNY; CDR2 reads SVGAGI (reference sequence). The CDR3 is made up of 16 amino acids. With V trimmed by 0 bases and J by 9 bases, 9 bases remained unmatched. The method was immunoSEQ multiplex PCR; TCRdb's version includes in-frame clones alone and lacks a portion of them. The table has 2 million to 3 million clones, roughly 93% seen once. The sequence came from a man between 18 and 35 years old in good health. Some clones in this sample may be carry-over from other donors' samples. Sequences were obtained from naive CD4+ T cells from PBMCs. Stated subset: CD45RA+ positively selected. V is TRBV6-6 and J is TRBJ1-5, with 9 bases aligning to TRBD1. CDR3 in DNA: TGTGCCAGCAGTTACTCTGGGACAGGGCCCCCATGGCCCCAGCATTTT. Translating it yields CASSYSGTGPPWPQHF.